This TCR beta chain was identified in a study of Graves' ophthalmopathy and Graves' hyperthyroidism. From germline, CDR1 is SEHNR and CDR2 FQNEAQ (reference sequence). Trimming took 5 bases from V and 3 from J; bases not matched to a gene: 9. The CDR3 sequence is 15 residues long. This clonotype was seen a handful of times. Researchers took RNA transcripts and amplified TCR beta CDR3 regions from them. First-round RT-PCR employed HTBI primers, with a second-round multiplex PCR after it. TCRdb passed the multiplex PCR reads through MiXCR, listing each CDR3 protein once. This sample has 560,000 or so distinct CDR3 sequences, with about two fifths found just once.

This TCR came from an adult man with Graves' hyperthyroidism. Sequencing was done on a sample of peripheral blood or thyroid tissue (not recorded which). This chain links TRBV7-9 with TRBJ2-7, with 8 bases that match TRBD1. DNA for the CDR3: TGTGCCAGCAGCGATCGACAGGGGACCATCTACGAGCAGTACTTC. Its translation: CASSDRQGTIYEQYF. The full variable domain, in which reference TRBV7-9 and TRBJ2-7 provide the parts outside the CDR3, is DTGVSQNPRHKITKRGQNVTFRCDPISEHNRLYWYRQTLGQGPEFLTYFQNEAQLEKSRLLSDRFSAERPKGSFSTLEIQRTEQGDSAMYLCASSDRQGTIYEQYFGPGTRLTVT.